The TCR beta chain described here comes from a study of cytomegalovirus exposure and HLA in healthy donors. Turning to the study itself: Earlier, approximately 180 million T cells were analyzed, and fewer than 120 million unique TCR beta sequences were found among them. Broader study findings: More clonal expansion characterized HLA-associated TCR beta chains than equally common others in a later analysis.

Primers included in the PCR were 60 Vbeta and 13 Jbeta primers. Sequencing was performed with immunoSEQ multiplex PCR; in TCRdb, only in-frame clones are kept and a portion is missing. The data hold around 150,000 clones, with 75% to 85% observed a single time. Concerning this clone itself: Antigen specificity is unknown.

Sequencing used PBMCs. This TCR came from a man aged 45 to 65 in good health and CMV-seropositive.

The CDR3 spells CASSMQTGSNEQFF. CDR3 bases: TGTGCCAGCAGTATGCAGACAGGGAGCAATGAGCAGTTCTTC. The V call is TRBV7-9, the J call TRBJ2-1, with TRBD1 matching 7 bases. Germline V gene lookup returns CDR1 SEHNR and CDR2 FQNEAQ (reference sequence). Trimming took 6 bases from V and 6 from J; bases not matched to a gene: 8. This CDR3 has 14 residues. The full variable domain, in which reference TRBV7-9 and TRBJ2-1 provide the parts outside the CDR3, is DTGVSQNPRHKITKRGQNVTFRCDPISEHNRLYWYRQTLGQGPEFLTYFQNEAQLEKSRLLSDRFSAERPKGSFSTLEIQRTEQGDSAMYLCASSMQTGSNEQFFGPGTRLTVL.